The 10 T cell receptor beta chains below come from one sample, sequenced in a study of T cells in Graves' hyperthyroidism and ophthalmopathy. Amplification of TCR beta CDR3 regions was performed using RNA transcripts as template. RT-PCR in the first round (using the HTBI primer set) targeted the TCR CDR3. TCRdb itself ran the multiplex PCR reads through MiXCR, one entry per CDR3 protein. The repertoire has nearly 600,000 distinct CDR3 sequences, roughly 14% of them found once; the top ten carry under 7%. Sequenced: blood. Receptors were obtained from a woman aged 25-40 years with Graves' hyperthyroidism that later progressed to Graves' ophthalmopathy.

This clonotype was recorded a few times. The J gene is TRBJ1-1, the V gene TRBV20-1; TRBD1 is a possible D gene (5 bases). This CDR3 spans 12 amino acids. Germline CDR1 is DFQATT and CDR2 is SNEGSKA (reference sequence). V lost 8 bases, J lost 0 bases, and 10 bases lay in between. The CDR3 sequence is CSSRQLNTEAFF. The CDR3 DNA reads as TGCAGTTCCCGACAGTTGAACACTGAAGCTTTCTTT.

This clonotype has a count of ten or more. This chain links TRBV6-5 with TRBJ2-7; 8 bases fit TRBD1. V lost 2 bases, J lost 2 bases, and 5 bases stayed unmatched. CDR1 and CDR2 (germline): MNHEY, SVGAGI. The CDR3 has 15 amino acids. CDR3 DNA: TGTGCCAGCAGTTACACTGGACAGGGCCCCTACGAGCAGTACTTC. Protein product: CASSYTGQGPYEQYF.

This clonotype was found many times. Here the CDR3 DNA reads TGTGCCAGCCGGGACAGGGACTACAATGAGCAGTTCTTC. Translation gives CASRDRDYNEQFF. The chain employs TRBV19 and TRBJ2-1, with 9 bases aligning to TRBD1. Germline-derived CDR1 and CDR2 are LNHDA and SQIVND (reference sequence). Unmatched junction bases numbered 3, after V lost 9 bases and J lost 3 bases. The CDR3 has 13 residues.

At least ten counts were recorded for this clonotype. The genes are TRBV27 and TRBJ1-5; TRBD1 might be the D (6 bases). Trimming removed 4 bases from V and 7 bases from J, with 14 bases in between. The CDR3 runs to 14 residues. Germline V gene sequence: CDR1 MNHEY, CDR2 SMNVEV (reference sequence). This CDR3 is CASSSGTTWQPQHF. The CDR3 DNA reads as TGTGCCAGCAGTTCGGGGACAACCTGGCAGCCCCAGCATTTT.

This clonotype was seen repeatedly, ten times or more. The chain recombines TRBV19 with TRBJ2-1; D is perhaps TRBD1 or TRBD2 (5 bases each). Between the trimmed V and J ends, which lost 2 bases and 6 bases, there was a span of 14 bases. The germline CDR1 and CDR2 sequences are LNHDA and SQIVND (reference sequence). The CDR3 has 15 residues. CDR3 sequence: CASSIFPGPSNEQFF. The DNA for the CDR3 is TGTGCCAGTAGTATATTTCCGGGACCGAGCAATGAGCAGTTCTTC. Supplemented by reference TRBV19 and TRBJ2-1, the full variable domain reads DGGITQSPKYLFRKEGQNVTLSCEQNLNHDAMYWYRQDPGQGLRLIYYSQIVNDFQKGDIAEGYSVSREKKESFPLTVTSAQKNPTAFYLCASSIFPGPSNEQFFGPGTRLTVL.

This clonotype has only a few counts. The rearrangement joins TRBV7-2 to TRBJ1-1; D uncertain. The CDR3 sequence is 14 residues long. V lost 1 base and J lost 6, with 12 bases in between. In germline, CDR1 is SGHTA, CDR2 FQGNSA. CDR3 DNA: TGTGCCAGCAGCTTAGAGGCGGCTGAAGCTGAAGCTTTCTTT. Translated: CASSLEAAEAEAFF.

The CDR3 here is CASSSMGWGEQYF. DNA for the CDR3: TGTGCCAGTTCATCCATGGGGTGGGGCGAGCAGTACTTC. The chain employs TRBV19 and TRBJ2-7; D unclear. The CDR3 contains 13 residues. The V end lost 8 bases, the J end lost 6 bases, and 17 bases lay between the germline ends. CDR1 LNHDA and CDR2 SQIVND come from the germline V gene (reference sequence).

This chain uses TRBV27 with TRBJ1-1; 9 nucleotides line up with TRBD1. With 6 bases clipped from V and 6 bases from J, the junction kept 8 bases outside the gene matches. Germline CDR1 reads MNHEY; CDR2 reads SMNVEV (reference sequence). The CDR3 is 14 amino acids. Here the CDR3 DNA reads TGTGCCAGCAGAGTCACAGGGGGCTCGGCTGAAGCTTTCTTT. Protein: CASRVTGGSAEAFF.

The sample holds many counts of this clonotype. This rearrangement joins TRBV14 to TRBJ2-5, with D uncertain. Trimming cost V 2 bases and J 7 bases, with 8 bases left between them. The CDR3 is 12 amino acids. Germline lookup yields CDR1 SGHDN and CDR2 FVKESK. The CDR3 region is CASSQPAATQYF. CDR3 bases: TGTGCCAGCAGCCAACCCGCGGCGACCCAGTACTTC.

This clonotype occurred many times. The chain recombines TRBV11-3 with TRBJ1-1; D is perhaps TRBD1 (6 bases). The CDR3 loop spans 15 amino acids. The ends were cut back, 5 bases at V and 0 bases at J, with 13 bases in the middle. Germline CDR1 is SGHNT and CDR2 is YENEEA. CDR3 nucleotides: TGTGCCAGCAGCACAAGGGGGGTTTTGAACACTGAAGCTTTCTTT. Its protein is CASSTRGVLNTEAFF.